These T cell receptor beta chains were read from a single sample in a study of blood T cell repertoires in COVID-19. Sequenced by immunoSEQ multiplex PCR; TCRdb stores in-frame clones only, minus some. Found here are roughly 220,000 clones, 85% to 90% of them singletons; the top ten hold roughly 3%. The sequencing sample was made of peripheral blood. All receptors come from a man between 60 and 75 years old with acute or convalescent COVID-19. Each CDR3 is given with its conserved first and last residue. A D gene is named only where the DNA matches it firmly. Clone sizes are given selectively: once, few, many, or a class where the clone is expanded.

clone_size	v_call	d_call	j_call	cdr3_aa	cdr3_nt
NA	TRBV6-5	TRBD1	TRBJ1-6	CASTQDRGSSPLHF	TGTGCCAGCACCCAGGACAGGGGAAGCTCACCCCTCCACTTT
NA	TRBV28	NA	TRBJ2-7	CASGAIYEQYF	TGTGCCAGCGGGGCGATCTACGAGCAGTACTTC
NA	TRBV7-2	NA	TRBJ1-2	CASSTRGGAYGYTF	TGTGCCAGCAGCACCAGAGGGGGGGCTTATGGCTACACCTTC
few	TRBV19	TRBD2	TRBJ2-3	CASRGTSGRTDTQYF	TGTGCCAGTAGGGGGACTAGCGGACGCACAGATACGCAGTATTTT
NA	TRBV6-5	TRBD1	TRBJ1-2	CASSWTGGAYYGYTF	TGTGCCAGCAGTTGGACAGGGGGCGCGTATTATGGCTACACCTTC
NA	TRBV6-4	TRBD1	TRBJ2-3	CASGPGQRSTDTQYF	TGTGCCAGCGGACCGGGACAGCGTAGCACAGATACGCAGTATTTT
NA	TRBV6-6	NA	TRBJ1-2	CASSYGTSYTF	TGTGCCAGCAGTTACGGGACATCCTACACCTTC
once	TRBV5-1	NA	TRBJ1-1	CASSLGGGDTEAFF	TGCGCCAGCAGCTTGGGCGGGGGGGACACTGAAGCTTTCTTT
NA	TRBV3-1/TRBV3-2	NA	TRBJ1-1	CASSRNFRSRGKDTEAFF	TGTGCCAGCAGCCGGAATTTCCGTTCTCGGGGGAAAGACACTGAAGCTTTCTTT
NA	TRBV19	NA	TRBJ1-2	CASSMVTPGINYGYTF	TGTGCCAGTAGTATGGTAACCCCAGGCATAAACTATGGCTACACCTTC
NA	TRBV5-1	TRBD2	TRBJ2-5	CASSLKTIAGAQETQYF	TGCGCCAGCAGCTTGAAGACGATAGCGGGGGCCCAAGAGACCCAGTACTTC
NA	TRBV6-5	NA	TRBJ1-2	CASSFPDLSGYTF	TGTGCCAGCAGTTTTCCGGACTTGAGTGGCTACACCTTC
many	TRBV4-1	TRBD1	TRBJ1-1	CASSQVITGGSAFF	TGCGCCAGCAGCCAAGTGATAACAGGGGGCTCGGCTTTCTTT
NA	TRBV5-1	TRBD1	TRBJ2-7	CASSSQGANEQYF	TGCGCCAGCAGCTCACAGGGGGCCAACGAGCAGTACTTC